This TCR beta chain was sequenced for a study of metastatic and nonmetastatic thyroid tumors. For the study at large: Across blood and tumor or nodule tissue, repertoires from malignant and benign thyroid patients were compared with one another. Overall study findings and caveats: Significantly higher TCR beta diversity was reportedly seen in malignant thyroid tumors than benign nodules, in blood and tumor.

Each patient went into thyroid surgery without having received any treatment. Germline CDR1 MNHNS, CDR2 SASEGT. V gave up 6 bases and J gave up 5 bases, with 4 bases separating them. CDR3 size: 10 residues. This clone was counted many times. What it recognizes is unknown. In the original analysis: Across clinicopathological groups, CDR3 differences served as the basis for building a distant-metastasis classifier for papillary thyroid cancer. TCRdb redid the clone calls on the PCR reads using MiXCR. These V and J calls originate from TCRdb's pipeline instead of the authors' own analysis. Found here are just under 45,000 clones, about 3.2% of them singletons; the top ten hold 9.5% to 10%.

Sequenced material: blood. The chain combines TRBV6-1 with TRBJ1-1; D gene uncertain. This clonotype was sampled from a female donor with papillary thyroid cancer or a benign thyroid nodule (not recorded which). Some clones in this sample may be carry-over from other donors' samples. CDR3 amino acids: CASRRTEAFF. The CDR3 bases are TGTGCCAGCAGACGGACTGAAGCTTTCTTT.